A selection of T cell receptor beta chains follows, all from one sample in a study of blood T cell repertoires in COVID-19. Data came from immunoSEQ multiplex PCR; TCRdb stores just in-frame clones and leaves some out. There are over 250,000 clones in the sample; roughly 89% occur only once, and roughly 2.1% lies in the top ten. The sample consisted of peripheral blood. The receptor set was obtained from a man aged 50 to 59 with acute or convalescent COVID-19. CDR3s include the opening cysteine and the closing phenylalanine or tryptophan. A D gene is named only where the DNA matches it firmly. Rows give clone size only sometimes, using once, few, many, or a class for an expanded clone.

>TRBJ2-2|.|TRBD2|TRBV5-5
TGTGCCAGCAGCTTAGGACTAGCGGGGGGGCCGGGCACCGGGGAGCTGTTTTTT
CASSLGLAGGPGTGELFF
>TRBJ2-3|.|TRBD2|TRBV29-1
TGCAGCGTTGATGCGGCTAGCGGGGGGGCAACACATACGCAGTATTTT
CSVDAASGGATHTQYF
>TRBJ1-1|.|.|TRBV6-5
TGTGCCAGCATCCAAGGCGGGGTTGACACTGAAGCTTTCTTT
CASIQGGVDTEAFF
>TRBJ2-5|.|TRBD2|TRBV9
TGTGCCAGCAGCGTATCTCCTAGCGGGGAAGAGACCCAGTACTTC
CASSVSPSGEETQYF
>TRBJ2-3|once|.|TRBV3-1/TRBV3-2
TGTGCCAGCAGCCGTCCTACCGGCGGCGGGGGCTTTGAAGATACGCAGTATTTT
CASSRPTGGGGFEDTQYF
>TRBJ2-2|.|.|TRBV6-5
TGTGCCAGCAGCCCCACCGACGGGATGGCCGGGGAGCTGTTTTTT
CASSPTDGMAGELFF
>TRBJ2-1|.|TRBD2|TRBV5-1
TGCGCCAGCAGCAACCCTAGCGGGGCTTACAATGAGCAGTTCTTC
CASSNPSGAYNEQFF
>TRBJ2-1|.|TRBD1|TRBV2
TGTGCCGGACAGGGGGCAGACAATGAGCAGTTCTTC
CAGQGADNEQFF
>TRBJ1-2|.|.|TRBV18
TGTGCCAGCTCACTCGGGGGGTTCTATGGCTACACCTTC
CASSLGGFYGYTF
>TRBJ2-2|.|.|TRBV15
TGTGCCACCAGCAGAGGCAGGGCTGGGGAGCTGTTTTTT
CATSRGRAGELFF
>TRBJ2-7|.|TRBD1|TRBV27
TGTGCCAGGGGACAGGGGAACCACGAGCAGTACTTC
CARGQGNHEQYF
>TRBJ2-2|.|TRBD2|TRBV10-1
TGCGCCAGCAGCACCGGGACTAGTCCCGGGGAGCTGTTTTTT
CASSTGTSPGELFF
>TRBJ1-1|.|.|TRBV19
TGTGCCAGTAAGGACACCAACAAAGGTGGAGCTTTCTTT
CASKDTNKGGAFF
>TRBJ2-5|.|.|TRBV10-3
TGTGCCACACCCCTTTTAGCGTTGAAGACCCAGTACTTC
CATPLLALKTQYF
>TRBJ1-1|.|.|TRBV30
TGTGCCTGGAGTGTAGGGGTGAACACTGAAGCTTTCTTT
CAWSVGVNTEAFF
>TRBJ2-1|.|TRBD2|TRBV24-1
TGTGCCACCAGTGACGCGCCTAGCGGGGCCTTGCATGAGCAGTTCTTC
CATSDAPSGALHEQFF
>TRBJ1-6|once|.|TRBV14
TGTGCCAGCAGCCAAGGGACAGCTAATTCACCCCTCCACTTT
CASSQGTANSPLHF
>TRBJ1-4|.|TRBD1|TRBV20-1
TGCAGTGCTAGTCGTGGGACAGATGAAAAACTGTTTTTT
CSASRGTDEKLFF
>TRBJ1-5|.|.|TRBV5-8
TGTGCCAGCAGCTCGACACCGATAAGCAATCAGCCCCAGCATTTT
CASSSTPISNQPQHF
>TRBJ1-2|.|.|TRBV3-1/TRBV3-2
TGTGCCAGCAGCCAAGGCCCCAGGCTTAATGGCTACACCTTC
CASSQGPRLNGYTF
>TRBJ1-6|.|.|TRBV13
TGTGCCAGCAGCTTAGCCACGGGAATGAATTCACCCCTCCACTTT
CASSLATGMNSPLHF
>TRBJ2-7|few|.|TRBV7-7
TGTGCTAGCAGCGCCACATGGTCGGGCGAGCAGTACTTC
CASSATWSGEQYF
>TRBJ2-7|.|TRBD2|TRBV19
TGTGCCAGTAGTATAAGCGGGGACTACGAGCAGTACTTC
CASSISGDYEQYF
>TRBJ1-5|.|TRBD1|TRBV7-2
TGTGCCAGCAGCAAGGGGACAGGGATCGTTCAGCCCCAGCATTTT
CASSKGTGIVQPQHF
>TRBJ2-7|.|TRBD2|TRBV3-1/TRBV3-2
TGTGCCAGCAGCCCATCGCGGGGGGCCAGCTACGAGCAGTACTTC
CASSPSRGASYEQYF
>TRBJ2-1|.|TRBD2|TRBV6-4
TGTGCCAGCTCTGGGCTAGCGGGGAAGTACAATGAGCAGTTCTTC
CASSGLAGKYNEQFF
>TRBJ1-2|.|TRBD1|TRBV5-6
TGTGCCAGCAGCCCGGACAGGGGGCTGGGCTACACCTTC
CASSPDRGLGYTF
>TRBJ2-1|.|.|TRBV7-2
TGTGCCAGCAGCTTAGTTGTTAGTGAGCAGTTCTTC
CASSLVVSEQFF
>TRBJ2-5|.|.|TRBV5-6
TGTGCCAGCAGCTTGGTCCACAGGCTGGGGGAGACCCAGTACTTC
CASSLVHRLGETQYF